Listed below are T cell receptor beta chains from one sample, sequenced in a study of Graves' ophthalmopathy and Graves' hyperthyroidism. TCRdb itself ran the multiplex PCR reads through MiXCR, one entry per CDR3 protein. Found here are 600,000 to 650,000 distinct CDR3 sequences, about a fifth of them singletons; the top ten hold approximately 7%. The specimen was peripheral blood. The receptors shown here come from a woman aged 18-29 years with stable Graves' hyperthyroidism. Some clones in this sample may be carry-over from other donors' samples. CDR3s include the opening cysteine and the closing phenylalanine or tryptophan. A D gene is named only where the DNA matches it firmly. Not every row has a clone size; where given, it reads once, few, many or a size class.

d_gene,v_gene,abundance,j_gene,CDR3aa,CDR3nt
-,TRBV28,-,TRBJ2-7,CTSSLGLSYEQYF,TGTACCAGCAGTTTAGGTCTATCCTACGAGCAGTACTTC
-,TRBV27,once,TRBJ2-5,CASSFEAHGYQETQYF,TGTGCCAGCAGTTTTGAGGCACACGGGTACCAAGAGACCCAGTACTTC
TRBD1,TRBV20-1,-,TRBJ1-1,CSAPPTGETEAFF,TGCAGTGCTCCTCCGACAGGGGAAACTGAAGCTTTCTTT
-,TRBV3-1,-,TRBJ2-7,CASSQSGPGLPEQYF,TGTGCCAGCAGCCAAAGCGGACCAGGGCTACCCGAGCAGTACTTC
TRBD2,TRBV6-1,-,TRBJ2-7,CASSLSGRGVYEQYF,TGTGCCAGCAGCCTGAGCGGGAGAGGGGTCTACGAGCAGTACTTC
TRBD1,TRBV9,-,TRBJ2-5,CASSTGTVVLETQYF,TGTGCCAGCAGCACCGGGACAGTCGTCTTGGAGACCCAGTACTTC
-,TRBV20-1,many,TRBJ1-2,CSARDLNAVSGYTF,TGCAGTGCTAGAGATCTTAATGCGGTGAGCGGCTACACCTTC
-,TRBV3-1,-,TRBJ2-6,CASSQDRGSGANVLTF,TGTGCCAGCAGCCAAGATCGGGGGTCTGGGGCCAACGTCCTGACTTTC
-,TRBV11-1,-,TRBJ2-5,CASSLLAEEETQYF,TGTGCCAGCAGCTTATTAGCGGAGGAAGAGACCCAGTACTTC
-,TRBV14,-,TRBJ1-1,CASSHWTTPNTEAFF,TGTGCCAGCAGCCACTGGACGACCCCGAACACTGAAGCTTTCTTT
-,TRBV12-3/TRBV12-4,many,TRBJ2-2,CATRGAENTGELFF,TGTGCCACCCGTGGGGCGGAGAACACCGGGGAGCTGTTTTTT
TRBD2,TRBV7-3,many,TRBJ2-7,CASSLTRTSGIHEQYF,TGTGCCAGCAGCTTAACGAGGACTAGCGGGATCCACGAGCAGTACTTC
-,TRBV6-1,many,TRBJ2-7,CASSEALEQYF,TGTGCCAGCAGTGAAGCGTTGGAGCAGTACTTC
-,TRBV20-1,many,TRBJ2-7,CSARDLATTYEQYF,TGCAGTGCTAGAGATCTGGCAACTACCTACGAGCAGTACTTC
TRBD2,TRBV6-2/TRBV6-3,many,TRBJ2-5,CASSAPAGGSETQYF,TGTGCCAGCAGTGCCCCAGCGGGAGGTTCGGAGACCCAGTACTTC
TRBD1,TRBV28,-,TRBJ2-5,CASTTPGTGKKETQYF,TGTGCCAGCACAACTCCGGGGACAGGGAAAAAAGAGACCCAGTACTTC
TRBD1,TRBV6-2/TRBV6-3,many,TRBJ1-1,CASSHVTGEEGNTEAFF,TGTGCCAGCAGCCATGTCACAGGGGAGGAAGGGAACACTGAAGCTTTCTTT
-,TRBV30,many,TRBJ2-5,CAWRKGRGETQYF,TGTGCCTGGAGAAAGGGGCGCGGGGAGACCCAGTACTTC
-,TRBV10-1,many,TRBJ1-1,CASSESQVTEAFF,TGCGCCAGCAGTGAAAGCCAGGTCACTGAAGCTTTCTTT
-,TRBV6-2/TRBV6-3,many,TRBJ1-2,CASSYLGTGGYTF,TGTGCCAGCAGTTACCTTGGGACGGGCGGCTACACCTTC
-,TRBV28,-,TRBJ2-7,CASSPEGRYEQYF,TGTGCCAGCAGTCCTGAGGGTCGGTACGAGCAGTACTTC
-,TRBV12-3/TRBV12-4,many,TRBJ2-5,CASSFLSETQYF,TGTGCCAGCAGTTTTTTATCGGAGACCCAGTACTTC
-,TRBV5-1,-,TRBJ2-4,CASSYADSKNIQYF,TGCGCCAGCAGCTACGCGGACAGCAAAAACATTCAGTACTTC
-,TRBV6-5,-,TRBJ1-1,CASSYSPGLDTEAFF,TGTGCCAGCAGTTACTCCCCAGGGTTAGACACTGAAGCTTTCTTT
TRBD1,TRBV6-5,-,TRBJ1-5,CASSYSRQGAGQPQHF,TGTGCCAGCAGTTACTCGAGACAGGGGGCTGGTCAGCCCCAGCATTTT
TRBD2,TRBV20-1,many,TRBJ2-1,CSAKGLADSYNEQFF,TGCAGTGCTAAGGGACTAGCGGACTCCTACAATGAGCAGTTCTTC
TRBD1,TRBV11-2,many,TRBJ2-7,CASSLGPFVGQVTYEQYF,TGTGCCAGCAGCTTAGGACCCTTTGTGGGACAGGTTACCTACGAGCAGTACTTC
TRBD1,TRBV12-5,few,TRBJ1-6,CASGLLDRANSPLHF,TGTGCTAGTGGTTTGCTCGACAGGGCTAATTCACCCCTCCACTTT
-,TRBV27,many,TRBJ1-2,CASSLSRTNYGYTF,TGTGCCAGCAGTTTATCCCGGACTAACTATGGCTACACCTTC
TRBD2,TRBV10-3,many,TRBJ2-7,CATGEPGLVEQYF,TGTGCCACCGGGGAGCCGGGACTAGTCGAGCAGTACTTC
TRBD1,TRBV4-2,-,TRBJ1-1,CASSPQRDRGSFSEAFF,TGTGCCAGCAGCCCCCAGAGAGACAGGGGAAGTTTCAGTGAAGCTTTCTTT
TRBD2,TRBV4-3,-,TRBJ2-5,CASSQDLSSGETQYF,TGCGCCAGCAGCCAAGATTTGTCTAGCGGGGAGACCCAGTACTTC
-,TRBV6-5,many,TRBJ1-1,CASRKGGRLNTEAFF,TGTGCCAGCAGAAAAGGTGGCAGGCTTAACACTGAAGCTTTCTTT
-,TRBV5-6,many,TRBJ2-5,CASSPLGPIEETQYF,TGTGCCAGCAGCCCACTGGGACCGATCGAAGAGACCCAGTACTTC
-,TRBV11-2,-,TRBJ2-7,CASSLDRMSSYEQYF,TGTGCCAGCAGCTTAGACAGGATGAGCTCCTACGAGCAGTACTTC
-,TRBV13,many,TRBJ2-7,CASSSRELYEQYF,TGTGCCAGCAGCTCCCGGGAACTCTACGAGCAGTACTTC
TRBD1,TRBV20-1,many,TRBJ1-2,CSTTGERGYTF,TGCAGTACCACAGGGGAACGGGGCTACACCTTC
TRBD1,TRBV28,-,TRBJ2-7,CASSPRQGWAYEQYF,TGTGCCAGCAGTCCGCGACAGGGGTGGGCCTACGAGCAGTACTTC
-,TRBV3-1,-,TRBJ1-6,CASSHSPGSHLHF,TGTGCCAGCAGCCACTCCCCCGGATCACACCTCCACTTT
TRBD2,TRBV7-6,-,TRBJ2-2,CASSPAGGTGELFF,TGTGCCAGCAGCCCAGCCGGGGGGACCGGGGAGCTGTTTTTT
-,TRBV9,many,TRBJ2-7,CASSVGANSYEQYF,TGTGCCAGCAGCGTAGGGGCTAACTCCTACGAGCAGTACTTC
-,TRBV10-3,-,TRBJ1-5,CAISESTLYGGGNQPRHF,TGTGCCATCAGTGAGTCGACTCTCTATGGCGGGGGTAATCAGCCCCGGCATTTT
-,TRBV12-3/TRBV12-4,many,TRBJ2-4,CASSFSGIAKNIQYF,TGTGCCAGCAGTTTTTCGGGTATAGCCAAAAACATTCAGTACTTC
-,TRBV20-1,many,TRBJ2-2,CSAREWGTGHTGELFF,TGCAGTGCTAGAGAGTGGGGGACCGGGCACACCGGGGAGCTGTTTTTT
TRBD1,TRBV6-1,-,TRBJ1-1,CASRTTGFNTEAFF,TGTGCCAGCAGAACGACAGGGTTCAACACTGAAGCTTTCTTT
-,TRBV27,-,TRBJ2-2,CASSKSTGLGRGELFF,TGTGCCAGCAGTAAAAGTACAGGGCTCGGGCGCGGGGAGCTGTTTTTT
TRBD2,TRBV29-1,few,TRBJ2-5,CSVGGTSGFQETQYF,TGCAGCGTTGGGGGGACTAGCGGGTTCCAAGAGACCCAGTACTTC
-,TRBV6-1,many,TRBJ1-5,CASSEAQLRAKDQPQHF,TGTGCCAGCAGTGAAGCTCAGTTACGGGCGAAGGATCAGCCCCAGCATTTT
-,TRBV29-1,many,TRBJ2-6,CSVEVVPGTGANVLTF,TGCAGCGTTGAAGTGGTCCCCGGAACTGGGGCCAACGTCCTGACTTTC
TRBD1,TRBV7-9,many,TRBJ2-5,CASSMDRGRQETQYF,TGTGCCAGCAGCATGGACAGGGGCCGCCAAGAGACCCAGTACTTC
TRBD1,TRBV6-1,-,TRBJ1-2,CASTGAGGYGYTF,TGTGCCAGCACAGGCGCAGGGGGCTATGGCTACACCTTC
-,TRBV12-3/TRBV12-4,many,TRBJ2-7,CASSLGDSSFREQYF,TGTGCCAGCAGTTTAGGAGACAGCTCCTTTCGCGAGCAGTACTTC
-,TRBV29-1,many,TRBJ1-1,CSVEVWVLLNTEAFF,TGCAGCGTTGAGGTATGGGTCCTCCTGAACACTGAAGCTTTCTTT
-,TRBV28,many,TRBJ1-5,CASSLVAQPQHF,TGTGCCAGCAGTTTGGTGGCACAGCCCCAGCATTTT
TRBD1,TRBV29-1,many,TRBJ2-5,CSVDEDTGVRTQETQYF,TGCAGCGTGGATGAAGACACAGGGGTTCGCACACAAGAGACCCAGTACTTC
-,TRBV2,few,TRBJ2-2,CASSPFVGELFF,TGTGCCAGCAGCCCTTTCGTCGGGGAGCTGTTTTTT
TRBD1,TRBV7-8,few,TRBJ2-7,CASSLSLGTASYEQYF,TGTGCCAGCAGCTTATCACTCGGGACAGCCTCCTACGAGCAGTACTTC
TRBD1,TRBV6-2/TRBV6-3,few,TRBJ2-7,CASSRPGTGSYEQYF,TGTGCCAGCAGCCGGCCGGGGACAGGCTCCTACGAGCAGTACTTC
TRBD2,TRBV20-1,many,TRBJ2-7,CSAQAGTREGEQYF,TGCAGTGCTCAGGCCGGGACTAGAGAAGGCGAGCAGTACTTC